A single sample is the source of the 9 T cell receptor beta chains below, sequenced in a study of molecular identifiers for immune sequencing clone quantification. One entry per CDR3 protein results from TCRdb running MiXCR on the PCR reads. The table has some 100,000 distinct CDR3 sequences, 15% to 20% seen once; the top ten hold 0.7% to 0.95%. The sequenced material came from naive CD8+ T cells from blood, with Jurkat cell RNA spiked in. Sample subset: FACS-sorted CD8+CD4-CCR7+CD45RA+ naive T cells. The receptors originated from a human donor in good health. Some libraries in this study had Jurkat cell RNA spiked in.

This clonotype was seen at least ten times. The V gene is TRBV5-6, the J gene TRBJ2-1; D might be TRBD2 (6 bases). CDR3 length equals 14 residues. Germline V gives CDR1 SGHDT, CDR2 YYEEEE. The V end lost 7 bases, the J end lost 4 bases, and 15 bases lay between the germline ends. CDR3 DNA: TGTGCCAGCCACACAACGCGGGAATACAATGAGCAGTTCTTC. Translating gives CASHTTREYNEQFF.

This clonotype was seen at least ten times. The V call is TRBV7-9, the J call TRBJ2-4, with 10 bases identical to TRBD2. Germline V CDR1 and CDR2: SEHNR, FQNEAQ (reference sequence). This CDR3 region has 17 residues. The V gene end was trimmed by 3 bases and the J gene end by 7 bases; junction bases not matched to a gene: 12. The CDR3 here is CASSFNSGGTLGNIQYF. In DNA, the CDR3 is TGTGCCAGCAGCTTCAATAGCGGGGGGACCCTTGGGAACATTCAGTACTTC.

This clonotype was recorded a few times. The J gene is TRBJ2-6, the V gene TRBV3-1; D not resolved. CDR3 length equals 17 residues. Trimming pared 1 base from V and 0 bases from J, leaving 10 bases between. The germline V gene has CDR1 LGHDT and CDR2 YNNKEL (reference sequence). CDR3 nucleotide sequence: TGTGCCAGCAGCCAAGGGGTTTTGAACTCTGGGGCCAACGTCCTGACTTTC. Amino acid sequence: CASSQGVLNSGANVLTF.

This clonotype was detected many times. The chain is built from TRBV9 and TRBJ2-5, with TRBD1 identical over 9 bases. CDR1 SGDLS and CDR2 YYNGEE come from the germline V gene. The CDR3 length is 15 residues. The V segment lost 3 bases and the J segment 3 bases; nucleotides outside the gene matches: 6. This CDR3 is CASSAGQGTEETQYF. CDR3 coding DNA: TGTGCCAGCAGCGCGGGACAGGGTACGGAAGAGACCCAGTACTTC.

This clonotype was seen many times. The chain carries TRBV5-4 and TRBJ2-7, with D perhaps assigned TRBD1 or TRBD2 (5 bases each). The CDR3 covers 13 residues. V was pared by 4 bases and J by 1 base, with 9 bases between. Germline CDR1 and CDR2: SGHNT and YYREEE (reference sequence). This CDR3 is CASSVRESYEQYF. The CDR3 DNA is TGTGCCAGCAGCGTCAGGGAGTCCTACGAGCAGTACTTC.

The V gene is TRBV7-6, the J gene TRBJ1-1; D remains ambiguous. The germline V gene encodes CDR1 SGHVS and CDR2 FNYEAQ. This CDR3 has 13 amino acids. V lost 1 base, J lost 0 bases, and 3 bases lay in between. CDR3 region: CASSLDMNTEAFF. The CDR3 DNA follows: TGTGCCAGCAGCTTAGATATGAACACTGAAGCTTTCTTT.

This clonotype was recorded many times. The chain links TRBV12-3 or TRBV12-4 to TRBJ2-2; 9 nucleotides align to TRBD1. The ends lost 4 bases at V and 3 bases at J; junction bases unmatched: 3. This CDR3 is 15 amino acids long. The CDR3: CASSSRDRDTGELFF. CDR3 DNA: TGTGCCAGCAGTTCTCGGGACAGGGACACCGGGGAGCTGTTTTTT.

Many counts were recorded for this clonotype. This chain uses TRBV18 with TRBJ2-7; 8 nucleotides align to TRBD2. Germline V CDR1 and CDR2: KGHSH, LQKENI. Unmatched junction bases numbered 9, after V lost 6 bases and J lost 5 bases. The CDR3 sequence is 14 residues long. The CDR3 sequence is CASSPLAGSNEQYF. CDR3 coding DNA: TGTGCCAGCTCCCCCTTAGCGGGATCGAACGAGCAGTACTTC.

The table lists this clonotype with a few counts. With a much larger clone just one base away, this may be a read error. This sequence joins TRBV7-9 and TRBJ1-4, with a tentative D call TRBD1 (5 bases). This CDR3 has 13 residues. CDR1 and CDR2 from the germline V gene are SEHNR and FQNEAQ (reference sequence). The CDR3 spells CASTHALGEKLVF. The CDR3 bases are TGTGCCAGCACCCATGCTCTGGGGGAAAAACTGGTTTTT.